The sequence of this T cell receptor (beta chain) was determined in a study of T cells expressing NK-cell markers. Study at large: Repertoires of TCR beta were obtained from T cells sorted as CD3+CD56+NKG2C+, CD3+CD56+NKG2C- and CD3+CD56-NKG2C+.

Following a re-call of the 5' RACE reads, TCRdb has one entry per CDR3 protein and lacks DNA. The sample table includes roughly 180,000 distinct CDR3 sequences. Points from the study as a whole: Dominance of the CD3+CD56-NKG2C+ fraction by these clonotypes also held in a handful of donors. Dominant NKG2C+ clonotypes in a handful of donors made up 1.0-7.0% of CD8+ T cells.

About this clonotype: Antigen: not known.

Sample: blood T cells: a sorted CD56 or NKG2C T cell subset, CD4+ or CD8+ T cells, or bulk PBMC T cells (not recorded which). The source of this sequence is a woman aged 18 to 69 in good health.

The CDR3 loop is CASRLGGYQSQYF. The V gene is TRBV12-3 or TRBV12-4, the J gene TRBJ2-5; as DNA is missing, the TRBD2 call by TCRdb cannot be tested. The CDR3 totals 13 residues.